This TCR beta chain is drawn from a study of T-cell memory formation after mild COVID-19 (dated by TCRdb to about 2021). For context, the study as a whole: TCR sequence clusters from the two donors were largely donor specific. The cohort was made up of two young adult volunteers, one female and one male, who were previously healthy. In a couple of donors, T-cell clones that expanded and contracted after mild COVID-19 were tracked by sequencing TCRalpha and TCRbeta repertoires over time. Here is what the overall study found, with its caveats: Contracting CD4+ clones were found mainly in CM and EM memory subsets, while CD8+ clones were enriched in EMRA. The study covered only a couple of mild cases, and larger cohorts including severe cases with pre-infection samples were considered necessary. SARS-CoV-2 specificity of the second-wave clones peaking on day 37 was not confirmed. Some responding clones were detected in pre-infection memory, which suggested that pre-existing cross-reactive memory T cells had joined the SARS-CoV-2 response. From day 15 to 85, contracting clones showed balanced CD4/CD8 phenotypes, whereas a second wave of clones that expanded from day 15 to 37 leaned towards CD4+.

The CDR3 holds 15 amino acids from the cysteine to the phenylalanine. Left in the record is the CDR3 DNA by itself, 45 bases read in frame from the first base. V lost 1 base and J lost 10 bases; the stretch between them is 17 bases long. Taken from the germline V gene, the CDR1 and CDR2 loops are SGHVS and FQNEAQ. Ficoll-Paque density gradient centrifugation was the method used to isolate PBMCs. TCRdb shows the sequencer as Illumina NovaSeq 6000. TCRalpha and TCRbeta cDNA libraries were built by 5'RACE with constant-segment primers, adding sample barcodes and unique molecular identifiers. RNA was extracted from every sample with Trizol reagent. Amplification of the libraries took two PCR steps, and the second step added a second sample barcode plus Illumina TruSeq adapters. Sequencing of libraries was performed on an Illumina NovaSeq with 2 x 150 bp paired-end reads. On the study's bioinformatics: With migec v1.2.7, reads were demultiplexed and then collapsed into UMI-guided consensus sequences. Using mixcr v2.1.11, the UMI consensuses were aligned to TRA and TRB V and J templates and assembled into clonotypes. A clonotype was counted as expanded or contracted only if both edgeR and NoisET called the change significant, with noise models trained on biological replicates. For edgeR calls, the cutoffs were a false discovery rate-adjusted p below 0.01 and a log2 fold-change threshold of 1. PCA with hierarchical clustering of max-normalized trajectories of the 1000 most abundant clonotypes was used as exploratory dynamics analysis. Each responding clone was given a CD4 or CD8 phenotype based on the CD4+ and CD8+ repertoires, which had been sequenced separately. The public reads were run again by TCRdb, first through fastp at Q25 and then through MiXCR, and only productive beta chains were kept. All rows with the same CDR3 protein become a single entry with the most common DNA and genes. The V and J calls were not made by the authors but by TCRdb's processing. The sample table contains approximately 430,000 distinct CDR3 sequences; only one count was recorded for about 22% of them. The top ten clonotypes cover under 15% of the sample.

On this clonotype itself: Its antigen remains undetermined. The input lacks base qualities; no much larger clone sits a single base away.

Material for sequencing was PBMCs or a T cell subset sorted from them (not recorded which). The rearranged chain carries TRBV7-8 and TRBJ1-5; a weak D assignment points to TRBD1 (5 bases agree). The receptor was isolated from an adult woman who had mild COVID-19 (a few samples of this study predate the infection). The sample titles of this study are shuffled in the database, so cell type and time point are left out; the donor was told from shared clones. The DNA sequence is TGTGCCAGCAGCTTAGTAGGTCTGGGGACGGTACCCCAGCATTTT. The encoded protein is CASSLVGLGTVPQHF.